The 3 T cell receptor beta chains below come from one sample, sequenced in a study of shared clonotypes between healthy human individuals. The protocol was immunoSEQ multiplex PCR, while the TCRdb copy is restricted to in-frame clones and leaves out a portion. The sample has approximately 2.5 million clones; around 90% are singletons. Sequenced material: naive CD4+ T cells sorted from blood. The sample's subset: CD45RA+ positively selected. The receptors were gathered from a man younger than 30 in good health.

The chain couples TRBV9 to TRBJ1-2; 7 bases match TRBD1. Germline CDR1 and CDR2: SGDLS and YYNGEE. Trimming took 4 bases from V and 0 from J; bases not matched to a gene: 12. The CDR3 runs 17 residues. The CDR3 DNA sequence: TGTGCCAGCAGCCCCCCCACAGGGGCCCTAGCTAACTATGGCTACACCTTC. Amino acids: CASSPPTGALANYGYTF.

The chain carries TRBV23-1 and TRBJ1-1; 7 bases match TRBD1. TRBV23-1 is placed among ORFs of uncertain function. V trimming: 0 bases; J trimming: 4 bases; junction bases outside the gene matches: 2. The CDR3 sequence is 14 residues long. CDR3: CASSQSRDSTEAFF. CDR3 DNA: TGCGCCAGCAGTCAATCGAGGGACAGCACTGAAGCTTTCTTT.

The chain has TRBV15 and TRBJ1-6; D is unresolved. The CDR3 sequence is 17 residues long. Germline V gives CDR1 LNHNV, CDR2 YYDKDF (reference sequence). V was shortened by 2 bases and J by 0 bases, with 11 bases between the two germline ends. Here the CDR3 DNA reads TGTGCCACCAGCAGACGCATCCTAGGCTCCTATAATTCACCCCTCCACTTT. Translation: CATSRRILGSYNSPLHF. The variable domain in full, with the rest retrieved from reference TRBV15 and TRBJ1-6, is DAMVIQNPRYQVTQFGKPVTLSCSQTLNHNVMYWYQQKSSQAPKLLFHYYDKDFNNEADTPDNFQSRRPNTSFCFLDIRSPGLGDTAMYLCATSRRILGSYNSPLHFGNGTRLTVT.